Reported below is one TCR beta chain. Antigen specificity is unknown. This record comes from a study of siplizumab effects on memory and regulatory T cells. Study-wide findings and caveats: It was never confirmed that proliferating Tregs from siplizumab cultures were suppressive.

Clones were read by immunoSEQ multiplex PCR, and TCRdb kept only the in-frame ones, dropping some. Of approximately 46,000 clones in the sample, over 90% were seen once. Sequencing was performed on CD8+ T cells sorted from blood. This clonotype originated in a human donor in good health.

CDR3 in DNA: TGTGCCAGCAGCGTAGCTACAGCAGATACGCAGTATTTT. Translation gives CASSVATADTQYF. The J gene is TRBJ2-3, the V gene TRBV9; D not resolved. Germline V CDR1 and CDR2: SGDLS, YYNGEE. The CDR3 runs 13 residues. V was pared by 0 bases and J by 4 bases, with 6 bases between.